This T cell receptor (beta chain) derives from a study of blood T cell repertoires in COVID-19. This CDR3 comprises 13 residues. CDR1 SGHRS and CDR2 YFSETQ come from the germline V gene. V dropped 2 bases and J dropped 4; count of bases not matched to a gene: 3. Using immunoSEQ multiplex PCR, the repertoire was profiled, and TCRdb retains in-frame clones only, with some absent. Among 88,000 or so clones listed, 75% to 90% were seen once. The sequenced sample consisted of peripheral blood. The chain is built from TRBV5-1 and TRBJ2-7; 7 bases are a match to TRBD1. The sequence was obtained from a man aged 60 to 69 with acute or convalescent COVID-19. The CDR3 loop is CASSFGQEYEQYF. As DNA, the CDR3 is TGCGCCAGCAGCTTCGGACAGGAGTACGAGCAGTACTTC.